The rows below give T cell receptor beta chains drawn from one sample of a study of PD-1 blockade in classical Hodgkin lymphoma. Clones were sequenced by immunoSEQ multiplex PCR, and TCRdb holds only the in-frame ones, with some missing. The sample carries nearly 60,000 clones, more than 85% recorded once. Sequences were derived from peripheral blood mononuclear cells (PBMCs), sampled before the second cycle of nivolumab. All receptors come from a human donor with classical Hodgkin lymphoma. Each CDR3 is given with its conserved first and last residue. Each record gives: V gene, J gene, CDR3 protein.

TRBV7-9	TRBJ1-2	CASSLAGQEANYGYTF
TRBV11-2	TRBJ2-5	CASSSRQETQYF
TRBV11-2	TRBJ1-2	CASSSHAGANYGYTF
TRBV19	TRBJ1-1	CASSNLTPKAFF
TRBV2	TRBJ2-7	CASSRDSGSYEQYF
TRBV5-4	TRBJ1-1	CASIPLGGDTEAFF
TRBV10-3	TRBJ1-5	CAISETRANQPQHF
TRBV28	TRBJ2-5	CASSLLWASGSMETQYF
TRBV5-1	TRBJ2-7	CASSFAGPGLATYEQYF
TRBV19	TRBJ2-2	CASRPSGLYTGELFF
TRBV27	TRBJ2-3	CASSRTGTSGRATDTQYF
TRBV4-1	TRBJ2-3	CASSQGGHRDVTGLAADTQYF
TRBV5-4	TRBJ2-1	CASSSPGQLWNEQFF
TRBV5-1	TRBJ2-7	CASSSSRATPYEQYF
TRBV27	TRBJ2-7	CASSLGGTGREQYF
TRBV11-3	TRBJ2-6	CASSSGAAGANVLTF
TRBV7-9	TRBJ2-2	CASGLSNTGELFF
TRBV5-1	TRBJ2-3	CASSLSTSGGKDTQYF
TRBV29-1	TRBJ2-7	CSVEGVTGQGFGEQYF
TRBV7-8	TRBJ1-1	CASSRDKTTEAFF
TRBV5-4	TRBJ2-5	CASSSIGRLATPQETQYF
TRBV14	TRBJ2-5	CASSQGTGAQQETQYF
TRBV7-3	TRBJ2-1	CASSPAGLADYNEQFF
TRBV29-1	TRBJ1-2	CSVLTGWMSYGYTF
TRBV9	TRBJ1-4	CASSSGTGGSNEKLFF
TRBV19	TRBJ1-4	CASSISADRDNEKLFF
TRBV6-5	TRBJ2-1	CASSYSGTGYNEQFF
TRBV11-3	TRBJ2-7	CASSLVGLAGGPAYEQYF
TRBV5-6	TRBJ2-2	CASSGAGGLNTGELFF
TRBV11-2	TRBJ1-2	CASSLPGDGYTF
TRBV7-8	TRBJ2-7	CASSATDLEQYF
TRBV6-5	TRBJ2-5	CASSNGGGRRETQYF
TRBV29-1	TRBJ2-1	CSVERASGGNEQFF
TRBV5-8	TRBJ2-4	CASSSGQGRTKNIQYF
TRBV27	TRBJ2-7	CASSLPGQGGYSGHPIYEQYF
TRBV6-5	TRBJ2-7	CASSNSGGEQYF
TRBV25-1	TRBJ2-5	CASSQTGVGETQYF
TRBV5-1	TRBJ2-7	CASSLADTSYEQYF
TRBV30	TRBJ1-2	CAWRGQGRLNYGYTF
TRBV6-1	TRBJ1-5	CASSEMVQQPQHF
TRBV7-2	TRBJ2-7	CASSFETGPLPFYEQYF
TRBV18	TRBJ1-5	CASSPTGDQPQHF